These 14 T cell receptor beta chains were all obtained from the same sample, sequenced in a study of somatic mutations in cytotoxic T cells in rheumatoid arthritis. Repertoires were generated with immunoSEQ multiplex PCR, while TCRdb's copy carries only in-frame clones and drops some. Here the sample spans around 23,000 clones, over 65% being singletons. Sequencing input: CD8+ T cells sorted from blood. These receptors originate from a woman in her late teens or twenties in good health.

This chain connects TRBV9 to TRBJ2-3; 11 nucleotides align to TRBD2. The V gene's germline CDR1 is SGDLS and CDR2 YYNGEE. V lost 0 bases to trimming and J lost 6 bases; unmatched junction nucleotides: 3. The CDR3 spans 15 residues. CDR3 protein: CASSVASGGMDTQYF. As DNA, the CDR3 is TGTGCCAGCAGCGTAGCTAGCGGGGGGATGGATACGCAGTATTTT.

This sequence joins TRBV9 and TRBJ2-4, with D possibly being TRBD1 (5 bases). CDR3 length equals 13 residues. Germline values: CDR1 SGDLS, CDR2 YYNGEE. V gave up 3 bases and J gave up 8 bases, with 12 bases separating them. The CDR3 reads CASSGPGQDIQYF. The CDR3 DNA sequence: TGTGCCAGCAGCGGACCAGGGCAGGACATTCAGTACTTC.

The chain couples TRBV30 to TRBJ2-7, with 12 bases fitting TRBD2. The CDR3 consists of 15 residues. Losses at the gene ends were 8 bases for V and 6 bases for J; bases not matched to a gene: 14. Germline V lookup: CDR1 GTSNPN, CDR2 SVGIG (reference sequence). CDR3 bases: TGTGCCGCTACAGGACTAGCGGGACACTTTACCGAGCAGTACTTC. Amino acids: CAATGLAGHFTEQYF.

The gene calls are TRBV6-1 and TRBJ1-1; perhaps TRBD1 as D (6 bases). With 11 bases removed from V and 4 bases from J, the gap between germline ends came to 17 bases. Germline loops: CDR1 MNHNS, CDR2 SASEGT. The CDR3 sequence is 13 residues long. CDR3: CASQGGRVTEAFF. DNA for the CDR3: TGTGCCTCCCAAGGGGGTCGGGTCACTGAAGCTTTCTTT.

This clone has only a few counts. The chain links TRBV28 to TRBJ2-4; 7 bases map to TRBD2. The CDR3 loop spans 15 amino acids. Germline CDR1 and CDR2: MDHEN and SYDVKM. Trimming removed 3 bases from V and 8 bases from J; junction bases left unmatched: 10. The CDR3 DNA sequence: TGTGCCAGCAGTTTGGGTCTAGCGGCCCGAGACATTCAGTACTTC. It encodes CASSLGLAARDIQYF.

Remarks on this clone: The same CDR3 also results from other DNA sequences found in this sample. The CDR3 DNA follows: TGCAGCGTTGGCGGACTAGCGGGAGGTGATACGCAGTATTTT. Translation gives CSVGGLAGGDTQYF. This chain connects TRBV29-1 to TRBJ2-3, with 14 bases fitting TRBD2. This CDR3 is 14 amino acids long. The J segment lost 6 bases and the V segment lost 4 bases, leaving 3 bases of the junction unmatched. CDR1 is SQVTM and CDR2 is ANQGSEA in the germline V gene.

V and J are TRBV2 and TRBJ1-5; TRBD1 might be the D (5 bases). There are 16 residues in the CDR3. Between the trimmed V and J ends, which lost 8 bases and 2 bases, there was a span of 19 bases. CDR1 is SNHLY and CDR2 is FYNNEI in the germline V gene. CDR3: CASRPGKGVGNQPQHF. CDR3 nucleotide sequence: TGTGCCAGCCGTCCAGGGAAGGGCGTTGGCAATCAGCCCCAGCATTTT.

The chain uses TRBV5-1 and TRBJ2-7; unclear D gene. Germline V gives CDR1 SGHRS, CDR2 YFSETQ. The germline V and J ends were trimmed by 2 bases and 3 bases, with 9 bases remaining between them. This CDR3 is 13 amino acids long. CDR3 amino acids: CASSLGLRYEQYF. CDR3 DNA: TGCGCCAGCAGCTTAGGCCTCCGCTACGAGCAGTACTTC.

CDR3 sequence: CASSTLTGGNSPLHF. CDR3 DNA sequence: TGTGCCAGCAGCACCCTGACAGGGGGAAATTCACCCCTCCACTTT. This chain joins TRBV7-6 and TRBJ1-6; 9 bases line up with TRBD1. Trimming at V came to 5 bases and at J to 7 bases, leaving 6 bases not matched to a gene. Germline loops: CDR1 SGHVS, CDR2 FNYEAQ. The CDR3 totals 15 residues. Looking up the rest from reference TRBV7-6 and TRBJ1-6 gives the full variable domain: GAGVSQSPRYKVTKRGQDVALRCDPISGHVSLYWYRQALGQGPEFLTYFNYEAQQDKSGLPNDRFSAERPEGSISTLTIQRTEQRDSAMYRCASSTLTGGNSPLHFGNGTRLTVT.

The chain couples TRBV7-9 to TRBJ1-1; 10 nucleotides match TRBD1. V dropped 5 bases and J dropped 1; count of bases not matched to a gene: 4. CDR1 SEHNR and CDR2 FQNEAQ come from the germline V gene (reference sequence). This CDR3 has 15 amino acids. The CDR3 bases are TGTGCCAGCAGCGCGAGGACAGGGGGGAACACTGAAGCTTTCTTT. It yields the protein CASSARTGGNTEAFF.

This clone was counted only a few times. This rearrangement joins TRBV5-4 to TRBJ1-2, with a possible D match to TRBD1 (6 bases). The V and J ends lost 0 bases and 0 bases respectively, with 12 bases between them. Looked up from germline, CDR1 is SGHNT and CDR2 is YYREEE (reference sequence). The CDR3 consists of 16 residues. The CDR3 bases are TGTGCCAGCAGCTTGGCCCGACAGGAACCTAACTATGGCTACACCTTC. This codes for CASSLARQEPNYGYTF.

The V and J genes are TRBV28 and TRBJ2-3; 7 bases fit TRBD1. The CDR3 sequence is 14 residues long. Germline-derived CDR1 and CDR2 are MDHEN and SYDVKM. V lost 7 bases, J lost 3 bases, and 7 bases stayed unmatched. As DNA, the CDR3 is TGTGCCAGCACCATCGAGGGGGCGACAGATACGCAGTATTTT. Translation gives CASTIEGATDTQYF.

The chain joins TRBV5-1 to TRBJ2-1; TRBD2 might be the D (5 bases). Trimming shortened V by 1 base and J by 9 bases, and 14 bases separated the two germline ends. The CDR3 has 14 amino acids. In germline, CDR1 is SGHRS, CDR2 YFSETQ. CDR3 nucleotide sequence: TGCGCCAGCAGCTTGCACGGGAACGAGGTTGAGCAGTTCTTC. This gives the protein CASSLHGNEVEQFF.

The chain joins TRBV4-1 to TRBJ2-1, with 10 bases fitting TRBD2. This CDR3 is built from 15 residues. Losses at the gene ends were 2 bases for V and 7 bases for J; bases not matched to a gene: 5. CDR1 is MGHRA, CDR2 YSYEKL, per germline. DNA for the CDR3: TGCGCCAGCAGCCAACTAGCGGGAGAGCCAAATGAGCAGTTCTTC. Its translation: CASSQLAGEPNEQFF.